This T cell receptor (beta chain) was recovered during a study of shared clonotypes between healthy human individuals. Study-level background: Plates per donor: three CD4 naive, three CD4 memory, two CD8 naive, one CD8 memory.

Running of the assay took place at deep level. The genomic DNA of each subset was split evenly across several immunoSEQ plates. In the original workflow: As immunoSEQ supplied junction-only sequences (without quality scores), filtering differed. Clones were read by immunoSEQ multiplex PCR, and TCRdb kept only the in-frame ones, dropping some. V, J and clone size are taken as reported in that table, and D and trimming were inferred from the DNA itself. The table has about 1.5 million clones, 95% to 97% seen once; the top ten hold about 1.2%. Unmatched junction bases numbered 6, after V lost 4 bases and J lost 2 bases. CDR1 and CDR2 (germline): SGHNT, YYREEE (reference sequence). The CDR3 extends over 16 amino acids.

The source material was naive CD4+ T cells sorted from blood. Subset specified: CD45RA+ positively selected. The chain links TRBV5-4 to TRBJ2-7; TRBD2 agrees at 13 bases. The sequence came from a man between 25 and 39 years old in good health. CDR3 region: CASSGGTSGNPYEQYF. The CDR3 DNA follows: TGTGCCAGCAGCGGGGGGACTAGCGGGAACCCCTACGAGCAGTACTTC.